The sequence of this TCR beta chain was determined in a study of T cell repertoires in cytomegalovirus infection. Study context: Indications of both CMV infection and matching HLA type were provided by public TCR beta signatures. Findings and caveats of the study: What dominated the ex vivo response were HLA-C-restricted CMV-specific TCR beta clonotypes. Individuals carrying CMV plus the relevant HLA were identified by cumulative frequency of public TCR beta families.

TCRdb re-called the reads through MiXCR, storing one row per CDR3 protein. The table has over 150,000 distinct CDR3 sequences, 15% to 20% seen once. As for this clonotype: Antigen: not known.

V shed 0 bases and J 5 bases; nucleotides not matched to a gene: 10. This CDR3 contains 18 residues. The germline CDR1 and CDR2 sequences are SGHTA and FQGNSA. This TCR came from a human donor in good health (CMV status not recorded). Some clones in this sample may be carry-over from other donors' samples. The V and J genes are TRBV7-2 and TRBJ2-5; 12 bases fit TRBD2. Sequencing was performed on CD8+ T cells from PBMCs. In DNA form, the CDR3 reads TGTGCCAGCAGCTTAGCCCGGTTCTGGCTAGCGGGAGGGGAGACCCAGTACTTC. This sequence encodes CASSLARFWLAGGETQYF. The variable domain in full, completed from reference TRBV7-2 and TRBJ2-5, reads GAGVSQSPSNKVTEKGKDVELRCDPISGHTALYWYRQSLGQGLEFLIYFQGNSAPDKSGLPSDRFSAERTGGSVSTLTIQRTQQEDSAVYLCASSLARFWLAGGETQYFGPGTRLLVL.